This TCR beta chain was sequenced in a study of shared clonotypes between healthy human individuals. Study-wide points: Clonotypes that were shared across a handful of donors made up approximately 5% of naive CD4 clonotypes. Naive subsets generally exceeded memory subsets in estimated richness.

In the CD4+ fraction, cells were divided into CD45RA+ naive and CD45RA-negative memory subsets. The length of the CDR3 is 14 residues. V gave up 2 bases and J gave up 0 bases, with 6 bases separating them. Germline-derived CDR1 and CDR2 are MDHEN and SYDVKM. A note on this clone: The antigen remains unidentified.

Sorted-subset replicate PCRs used 200 ng DNA, around 27,000 T cell genomes. Assay: immunoSEQ multiplex PCR; the TCRdb copy retains only in-frame clones and omits some. The data show about 960,000 clones, approximately 76% seen once. The V gene is TRBV28, the J gene TRBJ2-3; D is uncertain. The TCR comes from a man aged 18 to 29 in good health. Sequencing was done on a sample of memory CD4+ T cells sorted from blood. The subset was: CD45RA-negative fraction. CDR3 DNA sequence: TGTGCCAGCAGTTTACTAACTAGCACAGATACGCAGTATTTT. Translated: CASSLLTSTDTQYF.